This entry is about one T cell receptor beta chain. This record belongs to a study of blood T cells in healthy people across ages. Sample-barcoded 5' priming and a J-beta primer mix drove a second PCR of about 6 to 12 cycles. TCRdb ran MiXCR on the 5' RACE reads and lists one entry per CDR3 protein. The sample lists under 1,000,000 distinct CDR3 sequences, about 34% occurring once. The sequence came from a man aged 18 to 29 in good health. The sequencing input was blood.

Here the CDR3 DNA reads TGTGCCAGCAGTGAACAGGCAAACGAGCAGTACTTC. Protein product: CASSEQANEQYF. V and J are TRBV2 and TRBJ2-5; D remains ambiguous. The DNA end is a closer match to TRBJ2-7, so the J assignment may be wrong. The length of the CDR3 is 12 residues. Per the germline V gene, CDR1 is SNHLY and CDR2 is FYNNEI.